A single sample gave rise to the 2 T cell receptor beta chains below, sequenced in a study of blood T cells in healthy people across ages. A second about 7 to 12 cycle PCR used barcoded and J-beta primers. TCRdb recomputed calls from the 5' RACE reads with MiXCR, one row per CDR3 protein. The repertoire holds about 840,000 distinct CDR3 sequences, approximately 32% seen once, with roughly a tenth in the top ten. This sample was also put to use in a study of T cells of mothers and their children.

Sequenced material: blood. The receptors derive from a middle-aged woman in good health.

This clonotype was picked up many times. The chain couples TRBV7-9 to TRBJ2-7, with D hard to call. Trimming stripped 1 base from V and 3 bases from J, with 19 bases between. Per the germline V gene, CDR1 is SEHNR and CDR2 is FQNEAQ (reference sequence). The CDR3 extends over 17 amino acids. The CDR3 region has the DNA TGTGCCAGCAGCTTAGTCCCAGAACAGACACATCTCTACGAGCAGTACTTC. Translated: CASSLVPEQTHLYEQYF.

The table lists this clonotype with a few counts. The chain combines TRBV5-1 with TRBJ2-1; 7 bases align to TRBD1. Germline values: CDR1 SGHRS, CDR2 YFSETQ. The CDR3 runs to 14 residues. V gave up 5 bases and J gave up 6 bases; unmatched junction bases: 8. The CDR3 spells CASSVAGTANEQFF. The CDR3 bases are TGCGCCAGCAGTGTAGCCGGGACAGCCAATGAGCAGTTCTTC.